This TCR beta chain was profiled in a study of response to subunit inactivated influenza vaccine. General study results and limits: Few new T cells, the authors suggested, are recruited by each seasonal influenza vaccination.

The table lists this clonotype with a few counts. Its antigen is undetermined. V lost 0 bases and J lost 1, with 22 bases in between. CDR3 length equals 18 residues. Germline V gene sequence: CDR1 DFQATT, CDR2 SNEGSKA (reference sequence). TCRdb independently ran MiXCR on the RT-PCR reads; one entry per CDR3 protein. Of some 300,000 distinct CDR3 sequences in the sample, over 20% were seen once. The material was PBMCs from blood, obtained less than 22 months after vaccination. The source is a man between 50 and 75 years old who received an inactivated influenza vaccine. This chain connects TRBV20-1 to TRBJ2-7; a possible D gene is TRBD2 (6 bases). CDR3 amino acids: CSARDIGEDLLLSYEQYF. The CDR3 nucleotides read TGCAGTGCTAGAGATATTGGGGAGGATTTATTGCTTTCCTACGAGCAGTACTTC.